The 8 T cell receptor beta chains below come from one sample, sequenced in a study of blood T cell repertoires in COVID-19 (TCRdb year 2020). Library preparation was by the immunoSEQ multiplex PCR assay. TCRdb mirrors the immuneACCESS table, restricted to in-frame sequences. Some clones are absent from its copies; in checked studies, under half trace to an unresolved V gene, and the reason for the others is unknown. The sample table records some 360,000 clones; more than 70% of these occur just once. Together, the top ten hold 0.95% to 1.1% of the sample. Sequencing used PBMCs or T cells enriched from blood (not recorded which). Source of these receptors: a woman in her 30s who had been exposed to COVID-19.

CDR3: CASRLRPHEQYF. CDR3 sequence (DNA): TGTGCCAGCAGACTCCGCCCGCACGAGCAGTACTTC. The rearrangement joins TRBV12-3 or TRBV12-4 to TRBJ2-7; D unresolved. The germline V and J ends were trimmed by 6 bases and 5 bases, with 11 bases remaining between them. This CDR3 contains 12 residues.

The count of this clone is one. This chain links TRBV18 with TRBJ1-3; 8 bases align to TRBD1. CDR1 and CDR2 from the germline V gene are KGHSH and LQKENI. This CDR3 is built from 15 residues. The ends lost 6 bases at V and 4 bases at J; junction bases unmatched: 8. This chain's CDR3 is CASSLTGAEGNTIYF. CDR3 sequence (DNA): TGTGCCAGCTCGCTGACAGGGGCGGAGGGAAACACCATATATTTT.

A single count supports this clone. This chain uses TRBV4-2 with TRBJ2-7; tentatively, D is TRBD2 (5 bases). The V gene lost 0 bases and the J gene lost 1 base, with 10 bases spanning the gap. In germline, CDR1 is LGHNA, CDR2 YNFKEQ. The CDR3 contains 15 residues. CDR3 nucleotide sequence: TGTGCCAGCAGCCAAGAATCGGGGAGATCCTACGAGCAGTACTTC. Its translation: CASSQESGRSYEQYF.

The V and J genes are TRBV5-1 and TRBJ2-5; 10 bases map to TRBD2. The ends lost 3 bases at V and 5 bases at J; junction bases unmatched: 7. The CDR3 is made up of 15 amino acids. Germline CDR1 reads SGHRS; CDR2 reads YFSETQ. CDR3 region: CASSSDPGLAETQYF. The CDR3 DNA follows: TGCGCCAGCAGCTCGGACCCGGGACTAGCGGAGACCCAGTACTTC.

The chain is built from TRBV5-1 and TRBJ2-1; 11 bases fit TRBD1. Germline trimming cut 0 bases from V and 7 bases from J; bases unmatched to any gene: 6. The CDR3 loop spans 16 amino acids. Germline V gene data show CDR1 as SGHRS and CDR2 as YFSETQ. The chain's CDR3 is CASSLVGTGGLNEQFF. DNA for the CDR3: TGCGCCAGCAGCTTGGTTGGGACAGGGGGGTTGAATGAGCAGTTCTTC. Based on the CDR3 plus reference TRBV5-1 and TRBJ2-1, the full variable domain is KAGVTQTPRYLIKTRGQQVTLSCSPISGHRSVSWYQQTPGQGLQFLFEYFSETQRNKGNFPGRFSGRQFSNSRSEMNVSTLELGDSALYLCASSLVGTGGLNEQFFGPGTRLTVL.

This clone was recorded only once. V usage is TRBV6-5 and J usage is TRBJ1-2, with 9 nucleotides matching TRBD1. The CDR3 is made up of 14 amino acids. Germline V lookup: CDR1 MNHEY, CDR2 SVGAGI. V lost 5 bases to trimming and J lost 8 bases; unmatched junction nucleotides: 9. CDR3 sequence (DNA): TGTGCCAGCAGTACCTGGGACAGGGTATGGGGCTACACCTTC. Its protein product is CASSTWDRVWGYTF.

V and J are TRBV6-2 or TRBV6-3 and TRBJ1-5; D not certain. The CDR3 consists of 19 residues. Germline CDR1 is MNHEY and CDR2 is SVGEGT. V was clipped by 3 bases and J by 4 bases, with 25 bases between them. The CDR3 nucleotides read TGTGCCAGCAGTTATCTATCAGTGTCTTTTGGCAGGAAAAATCAGCCCCAGCATTTT. Its protein product is CASSYLSVSFGRKNQPQHF.

The sample holds a few counts of this clone. The gene calls are TRBV28 and TRBJ1-2; a possible D gene is TRBD1 (6 bases). V gave up 3 bases and J gave up 8 bases, with 22 bases separating them. The CDR3 length is 16 residues. CDR1 and CDR2 from the germline V gene are MDHEN and SYDVKM. CDR3 nucleotide sequence: TGTGCCAGCAGTTTCCCTCTAACCGGGACAAGTGGAGGCTACACCTTC. Translating gives CASSFPLTGTSGGYTF.